This T cell receptor beta chain was sequenced for a study of cytomegalovirus exposure and HLA in healthy donors. Findings of the study overall: Cytomegalovirus-associated TCR beta chains were listed, numbering roughly 150. A few of the chains that were CMV-associated were confirmed in vitro to be specific for CMV antigens. There were some public TCRs occurring in many donors, but most TCR sequences were rare. The finding came from a later analysis; first-cohort TCR clusters tended to co-occur in the roughly 120 validation repertoires.

CDR1 is GTSNPN, CDR2 SVGIG, per germline (reference sequence). The V end lost 3 bases, the J end lost 3 bases, and 15 bases lay between the germline ends. The CDR3 runs 14 residues. Assay used: immunoSEQ multiplex PCR; TCRdb lists only in-frame clones, some missing. The sample includes more than 140,000 clones, roughly nine tenths of them seen just once. Regarding this clone: Its cognate antigen is unknown. Distinct nucleotide sequences in the sample also encode this CDR3.

V and J are TRBV30 and TRBJ2-7; D possibly corresponds to TRBD1 (6 bases). Sequencing was done on a sample of PBMCs. The TCR sequence derives from a woman aged 18-29 years in good health and CMV-seropositive. CDR3 in DNA: TGTGCCTGGAGCGTACAGGGATCTGTCTACGAGCAGTACTTC. Translated: CAWSVQGSVYEQYF.